This record covers a single TCR beta chain. The antigen is not known. The CDR3 is 13 residues long. The V end lost 7 bases, the J end lost 2 bases, and 13 bases lay between the germline ends. Germline V gene sequence: CDR1 SQVTM, CDR2 ANQGSEA. The data were taken from a study of CD8+ T cells in alopecia areata. The wider study: Administration of oral tofacitinib to treated patients was at 5 to 10 mg twice daily. Tofacitinib exposure lasted 6 to 18 months, followed by 6 months off drug. General study points: Tofacitinib did not eliminate many expanded lesional clones from scalp or blood. Lesional scalp, notably in alopecia totalis/universalis, had clonality above that of normal scalp.

Extracted RNA was reverse transcribed, and the resulting cDNA served as sequencing template. The protocol was immunoSEQ multiplex PCR, while the TCRdb copy is restricted to in-frame clones and leaves out a portion. The sample holds approximately 160,000 clones; 60% are singletons and the top ten take 14%. As to treatment: oral pan-JAK inhibitor, 5-10 mg twice daily. V gene TRBV29-1 combines with J gene TRBJ2-3, with D perhaps matching TRBD2 (6 bases). This receptor was identified in a human donor with alopecia areata. Sequencing used CD4+ T cells sorted from blood, obtained at week 24, from a patient treated with tofacitinib. CDR3 residues: CSGTGLYTDTQYF. DNA of the CDR3: TGCAGCGGAACGGGACTCTACACAGATACGCAGTATTTT.